These 19 T cell receptor beta chains share one sample of origin, sequenced in a study of blood T cell repertoires in COVID-19. Produced via immunoSEQ multiplex PCR; TCRdb's table is partial and in-frame only. The sample lists under 150,000 clones, roughly 90% occurring once. The sample consisted of peripheral blood. These TCRs come from a man over 45 with acute or convalescent COVID-19.

This clone was seen once. CDR3 in DNA: TGTGCCAGCTCACCCGGACAGACCACCTACAATGAGCAGTTCTTC. Translated, it gives CASSPGQTTYNEQFF. The chain employs TRBV18 and TRBJ2-1, with D tentatively TRBD1 (6 bases). CDR1 is KGHSH, CDR2 LQKENI, per germline. Between the trimmed V and J ends, which lost 3 bases and 2 bases, there was a span of 11 bases. This CDR3 contains 15 residues.

Comment on this clone: This sample also contains other DNA sequences that code for the same CDR3. V is TRBV19 and J is TRBJ2-1; D call uncertain. The CDR3 sequence is 14 residues long. V gave up 1 base and J gave up 7 bases, with 11 bases separating them. Per the germline V gene, CDR1 is LNHDA and CDR2 is SQIVND (reference sequence). CDR3 nucleotide sequence: TGTGCCAGTAGTATAGGCGGTTCTCATAATGAGCAGTTCTTC. Translated, it gives CASSIGGSHNEQFF. The full variable domain, in which reference TRBV19 and TRBJ2-1 provide the parts outside the CDR3, is DGGITQSPKYLFRKEGQNVTLSCEQNLNHDAMYWYRQDPGQGLRLIYYSQIVNDFQKGDIAEGYSVSREKKESFPLTVTSAQKNPTAFYLCASSIGGSHNEQFFGPGTRLTVL.

In its sample, this clone was seen once. The V and J genes are TRBV11-2 and TRBJ2-7, with 8 bases aligning to TRBD2. The CDR3 is 15 residues long. Germline V lookup: CDR1 SGHAT, CDR2 FQNNGV. The V and J ends lost 4 bases and 2 bases, in that order; junction bases with no gene match: 7. DNA of the CDR3: TGTGCCAGCAGCTATACTAGCGGCCTGACCTACGAGCAGTACTTC. It yields the protein CASSYTSGLTYEQYF.

The rearrangement links TRBV7-9 to TRBJ2-1; TRBD2 matches at 12 bases. The germline CDR1 and CDR2 sequences are SEHNR and FQNEAQ (reference sequence). V shed 4 bases and J 3 bases; nucleotides not matched to a gene: 1. The CDR3 loop spans 15 amino acids. The CDR3 loop is CASSWGLAGYNEQFF. In DNA form, the CDR3 reads TGTGCCAGCAGCTGGGGACTAGCGGGCTACAATGAGCAGTTCTTC.

V is TRBV7-2 and J is TRBJ2-3, with TRBD2 matching over 12 bases. Trimming removed 5 bases from V and 1 base from J; junction bases left unmatched: 7. In germline, CDR1 is SGHTA, CDR2 FQGNSA. CDR3 length equals 17 residues. The CDR3 protein is CASSGWTSGTRTDTQYF. Here the CDR3 DNA reads TGTGCCAGCAGCGGTTGGACTAGCGGGACTCGCACAGATACGCAGTATTTT. The full variable domain, completed using reference TRBV7-2 and TRBJ2-3, is GAGVSQSPSNKVTEKGKDVELRCDPISGHTALYWYRQSLGQGLEFLIYFQGNSAPDKSGLPSDRFSAERTGGSVSTLTIQRTQQEDSAVYLCASSGWTSGTRTDTQYFGPGTRLTVL.

V gene TRBV19 combines with J gene TRBJ2-5; 11 positions agree with TRBD1. CDR1 is LNHDA and CDR2 is SQIVND in the germline V gene (reference sequence). The V gene end was trimmed by 3 bases and the J gene end by 6 bases; junction bases not matched to a gene: 0. The CDR3 runs to 13 residues. The chain's CDR3 is CASSMDRGQTQYF. As DNA, the CDR3 is TGTGCCAGTAGTATGGACAGGGGGCAGACCCAGTACTTC.

The rearrangement links TRBV11-3 to TRBJ2-2; TRBD1 aligns across 7 bases. The germline V gene has CDR1 SGHNT and CDR2 YENEEA. Trimming at V came to 0 bases and at J to 2 bases, leaving 9 bases not matched to a gene. CDR3 length: 18 amino acids. CDR3 sequence reads: CASSLDRGTDYNTGELFF. CDR3 in DNA: TGTGCCAGCAGCTTAGATAGGGGGACAGACTACAACACCGGGGAGCTGTTTTTT.

The chain links TRBV18 to TRBJ2-7; possibly TRBD1 for D (6 bases). This CDR3 contains 13 residues. Trimming took 3 bases from V and 3 from J, leaving 9 bases between them. The germline V gene has CDR1 KGHSH and CDR2 LQKENI. The CDR3 DNA reads as TGTGCCAGCTCACCGCAGGGGTACTACGAGCAGTACTTC. Amino acid sequence: CASSPQGYYEQYF.

This clone was seen only once. The V gene is TRBV6-1, the J gene TRBJ2-3, with 10 bases fitting TRBD2. The CDR3 sequence is 17 residues long. The J segment lost 1 base and the V segment lost 3 bases, leaving 7 bases of the junction unmatched. Germline V gives CDR1 MNHNS, CDR2 SASEGT. In DNA form, the CDR3 reads TGTGCCAGCAGTGACCCAGCGGGAGGGCCCCGCACAGATACGCAGTATTTT. Translated: CASSDPAGGPRTDTQYF.

V is TRBV9 and J is TRBJ2-5; TRBD2 matches at 8 bases. Germline loops: CDR1 SGDLS, CDR2 YYNGEE. CDR3 length: 16 residues. V lost 0 bases, J lost 5 bases, and 9 bases stayed unmatched. For the CDR3, the DNA is TGTGCCAGCAGCGTAGATTCCGGCGGGAGGTTCGAGACCCAGTACTTC. Protein: CASSVDSGGRFETQYF.

The chain links TRBV5-6 to TRBJ2-1, with 10 nucleotides matching TRBD2. Germline lookup yields CDR1 SGHDT and CDR2 YYEEEE. V trimming: 1 base; J trimming: 7 bases; junction bases outside the gene matches: 8. The CDR3 loop spans 16 amino acids. The CDR3 DNA reads as TGTGCCAGCAGCTTGACTCTCCCGGGACTAGCGAATGAGCAGTTCTTC. Amino acids: CASSLTLPGLANEQFF.

The V and J genes are TRBV9 and TRBJ1-2; 7 bases match TRBD1. The V and J ends lost 1 base and 6 bases, in that order; junction bases with no gene match: 6. CDR3 length: 14 amino acids. In germline, CDR1 is SGDLS, CDR2 YYNGEE. CDR3 nucleotide sequence: TGTGCCAGCAGCGTAAACAGGGGTGCGGATGGCTACACCTTC. Its protein is CASSVNRGADGYTF.

The rearrangement joins TRBV14 to TRBJ1-4; D possibly corresponds to TRBD1 (6 bases). The CDR3 is 14 amino acids. Per germline, CDR1 SGHDN and CDR2 FVKESK. Trimming shortened V by 4 bases and J by 7 bases, and 13 bases separated the two germline ends. DNA of the CDR3: TGTGCCAGCAGCCGGGACACACAAGGTGAAAAACTGTTTTTT. Its protein product is CASSRDTQGEKLFF.

The J gene is TRBJ1-2, the V gene TRBV7-2; D gene uncertain. V shed 1 base and J shed 3 bases, with 12 bases lying between them. Germline V gives CDR1 SGHTA, CDR2 FQGNSA. The CDR3 extends over 15 amino acids. CDR3 sequence reads: CASSLVVGADYGYTF. The CDR3 DNA is TGTGCCAGCAGCTTAGTGGTGGGCGCCGACTATGGCTACACCTTC.

The V gene is TRBV24-1, the J gene TRBJ2-2; 9 bases fit TRBD1. The germline V gene encodes CDR1 KGHDR and CDR2 SFDVKD. Germline trimming cut 7 bases from V and 1 base from J; bases unmatched to any gene: 9. CDR3 size: 17 residues. In nucleotides, the CDR3 is TGTGCCACCAGCGGTTACGGACAGGGGAGGAACACCGGGGAGCTGTTTTTT. Its protein product is CATSGYGQGRNTGELFF.

The rearrangement joins TRBV30 to TRBJ1-5; D is undetermined. Germline loops: CDR1 GTSNPN, CDR2 SVGIG (reference sequence). CDR3 length equals 15 residues. Trimming left V 2 bases short and J 1 base short, with 12 bases between. DNA for the CDR3: TGTGCCTGGAGTCTGGAGGCTACCAGCAATCAGCCCCAGCATTTT. Translating it yields CAWSLEATSNQPQHF.

The chain joins TRBV21-1 to TRBJ2-6; TRBD1, as called in the table, went unchecked against the DNA. TRBV21-1 is a pseudogene. CDR3 length: 19 residues. The CDR3 nucleotides read TGTGCCAGCAGCAAAGAAGGAAGGACAGGGTCCTCTGGGGCCAACGTCCTGACTTTC. This translates into CASSKEGRTGSSGANVLTF.

CDR3 sequence reads: CASSLVLHRGGNTEAFF. CDR3 nucleotides: TGTGCCAGCAGCTTAGTGTTACACAGGGGCGGGAACACTGAAGCTTTCTTT. The V call is TRBV11-3, the J call TRBJ1-1, with 7 bases lining up with TRBD1. V gave up 1 base and J gave up 1 base; unmatched junction bases: 9. The CDR3 totals 17 residues. Germline V gene sequence: CDR1 SGHNT, CDR2 YENEEA. Full variable domain (outside the CDR3, taken from reference TRBV11-3 and TRBJ1-1): EAGVVQSPRYKIIEKKQPVAFWCNPISGHNTLYWYLQNLGQGPELLIRYENEEAVDDSQLPKDRFSAERLKGVDSTLKIQPAELGDSAVYLCASSLVLHRGGNTEAFFGQGTRLTVV.

The table lists this clone with a count of one. V gene TRBV10-3 combines with J gene TRBJ1-3; D gene unclear. Germline V gene lookup returns CDR1 ENHRY and CDR2 SYGVKD. V dropped 3 bases and J dropped 2 bases, with 8 bases sitting between them. This CDR3 region has 14 residues. As DNA, the CDR3 is TGTGCCATCAGTGACGAAGACACTGGAAACACCATATATTTT. Its translation: CAISDEDTGNTIYF.